A selection of T cell receptor beta chains follows, all from one sample in a study of blood T cell repertoires in COVID-19. Measured with immunoSEQ multiplex PCR; TCRdb has only the in-frame clones, and not every one. The data contain some 220,000 clones, approximately 90% of them seen just once; the ten biggest clones take up about 12%. The sample taken for sequencing was peripheral blood. These receptor sequences come from a woman in her late teens or twenties who had recovered from COVID-19. The CDR3 runs from the conserved cysteine through the conserved F or W. A D gene is named only where the DNA matches it firmly. Rows may omit the clone size; those that give it use once, few, many or a size class.

clone size	V gene	D gene	J gene	CDR3 protein	CDR3 DNA
.	TRBV5-4	TRBD1	TRBJ2-5	CASRQGQLGETQYF	TGTGCCAGCAGACAGGGACAGTTGGGGGAGACCCAGTACTTC
.	TRBV24-1	.	TRBJ2-3	CATSDYSVDTQYF	TGTGCCACCAGTGACTACTCCGTCGATACGCAGTATTTT
once	TRBV3-1/TRBV3-2	.	TRBJ1-5	CASSQDPDRYSNQPQHF	TGTGCCAGCAGCCAAGATCCCGACAGGTATAGCAATCAGCCCCAGCATTTT
.	TRBV27	TRBD2	TRBJ2-1	CASSLTAGGLEQFF	TGTGCCAGCAGTTTAACAGCGGGAGGGCTTGAGCAGTTCTTC
.	TRBV20-1	.	TRBJ2-7	CSASSRSYEQYF	TGCAGTGCTAGTTCCAGATCCTACGAGCAGTACTTC
.	TRBV9	.	TRBJ1-1	CASSASTYNTEAFF	TGTGCCAGCAGCGCGTCGACTTACAACACTGAAGCTTTCTTT
once	TRBV5-1	TRBD1	TRBJ1-6	CASSLAGQARNSPLHF	TGCGCCAGCAGCTTGGCCGGACAGGCCCGCAATTCACCCCTCCACTTT
.	TRBV30	.	TRBJ2-7	CAWSVQHLYEQYF	TGTGCCTGGAGTGTACAGCACCTCTACGAGCAGTATTTC
once	TRBV13	TRBD2	TRBJ2-7	CASSLGLDPYEQYF	TGTGCCAGCAGCCTGGGACTAGACCCCTACGAGCAGTACTTC
.	TRBV6-5	TRBD2	TRBJ2-7	CASRSVAGEPEQYF	TGTGCCAGCAGGTCCGTAGCGGGAGAACCCGAGCAGTACTTC
.	TRBV4-1	.	TRBJ1-1	CASSQARGADTEAFF	TGCGCCAGCAGCCAAGCGCGGGGGGCGGACACTGAAGCTTTCTTT
once	TRBV10-3	.	TRBJ1-1	CAISESYWTASNTEAFF	TGTGCCATCAGTGAGTCGTACTGGACAGCGTCGAACACTGAAGCTTTCTTT
.	TRBV7-9	.	TRBJ1-4	CASSLGRATNEKLFF	TGTGCCAGCAGTTTAGGTCGGGCAACTAATGAAAAACTGTTTTTT
.	TRBV6-5	.	TRBJ1-1	CASSYYGSPDTEAFF	TGTGCCAGCAGTTATTACGGGTCCCCGGACACTGAAGCTTTCTTT
.	TRBV19	.	TRBJ2-7	CASSISGFGGEQYF	TGTGCCAGTAGTATAAGTGGGTTCGGAGGCGAGCAGTACTTC
once	TRBV10-1	.	TRBJ2-1	CASSGPLGGTAYNEQFF	TGCGCCAGCAGTGGGCCCTTGGGCGGGACCGCCTACAATGAGCAGTTCTTC
.	TRBV29-1	TRBD1	TRBJ1-4	CSAAGGHSTNEKLFF	TGCAGCGCAGCAGGGGGCCATTCAACTAATGAAAAACTGTTTTTT
.	TRBV29-1	TRBD1	TRBJ1-5	CSVVGTDDGQPQHF	TGCAGCGTTGTAGGGACAGACGATGGGCAGCCCCAGCATTTT
.	TRBV19	TRBD1	TRBJ1-5	CASSPVGQRGNQPQHF	TGTGCCAGTAGCCCTGTGGGACAGAGGGGCAATCAGCCCCAGCATTTT
.	TRBV25-1	TRBD1	TRBJ1-1	CASSEGTGNTEAFF	TGTGCCAGCAGCGAGGGGACAGGGAATACTGAAGCTTTCTTT
once	TRBV10-3	TRBD1	TRBJ2-6	CGTKGQGASGANVLTF	TGTGGCACAAAGGGACAGGGGGCCTCCGGGGCCAACGTCCTGACTTTC
.	TRBV6-4	TRBD2	TRBJ2-1	CASSEVGLAGNEQFF	TGTGCCAGCAGTGAAGTGGGGCTAGCGGGAAATGAGCAGTTCTTC
once	TRBV19	TRBD2	TRBJ2-4	CARGLAGPHPPAKNIQYF	TGTGCCAGAGGACTAGCGGGACCACATCCCCCGGCCAAAAACATTCAGTACTTC
.	TRBV5-1	TRBD1	TRBJ1-2	CASSLADVGQGGGYTF	TGCGCCAGCAGCTTGGCCGACGTGGGACAGGGTGGCGGCTACACCTTC
.	TRBV18	TRBD1	TRBJ1-2	CASSPSGRTGGDYTF	TGTGCCAGCTCACCATCCGGGAGGACAGGGGGCGACTACACCTTC
once	TRBV5-1	.	TRBJ1-2	CASSLVDRSSGYGYTF	TGCGCCAGCAGCTTGGTTGACAGGTCGTCGGGATATGGCTACACCTTC
once	TRBV5-6	TRBD1	TRBJ1-2	CASSSGQPNYGYTF	TGTGCCAGCAGCTCGGGACAGCCTAACTATGGCTACACCTTC
few	TRBV10-3	.	TRBJ2-3	CAISESLGYTDTQYF	TGTGCCATCAGTGAGTCGCTAGGTTACACAGATACGCAGTATTTT
once	TRBV15	TRBD1	TRBJ2-7	CATSTRDSYEQYF	TGTGCCACCAGCACCCGGGACAGCTACGAGCAGTACTTC
once	TRBV30	.	TRBJ2-7	CAWRGGGSWREQYF	TGTGCCTGGAGAGGCGGGGGCTCCTGGAGAGAGCAGTACTTC